This T cell receptor (beta chain) stems from a study of blood T cell repertoires in COVID-19. Donors of Cohort 3 who recovered were those that had two negative PCRs, clearance, or symptom resolution. The V end was cut by 2 bases, the J end by 4 bases, with 12 bases between. This CDR3 has 14 amino acids. Germline V gene data show CDR1 as SGHRS and CDR2 as YFSETQ. Source study methods: Reference gene primer amplification gave nucleated cell count estimates. Sequencing used immunoSEQ multiplex PCR; TCRdb keeps in-frame clones, though not all of them. Clone size and the V and J calls come from that table; the DNA yielded D and trimming. Counted here are around 200,000 clones, over 75% occurring once; the ten biggest clones make up nearly 9.5%.

The V gene is TRBV5-1, the J gene TRBJ1-1; D possibly corresponds to TRBD1 (5 bases). The sequence was collected from a man in his forties who had recovered from COVID-19. The material sequenced was PBMCs or T cells enriched from blood (not recorded which). The CDR3 nucleotides read TGCGCCAGCAGCTTAACTCCCGGGGGCACTGAAGCTTTCTTT. Translation gives CASSLTPGGTEAFF.